This T cell receptor beta chain was sequenced during a study of blood T cells in healthy people across ages. In the study overall: About one barcoded beta molecule was captured per two T cells (by template switching).

CDR1 LNHNV and CDR2 YYDKDF come from the germline V gene (reference sequence). CDR3 size: 17 residues. V dropped 3 bases and J dropped 9; count of bases not matched to a gene: 13. No fewer than 5.5 micrograms of total RNA were isolated from every sample. A J-beta primer mix and a sample-barcoded 5' primer were used in a second PCR of roughly 6 to 11 cycles. TCRdb re-called the 5' RACE reads through MiXCR, storing one row per CDR3 protein. The repertoire holds hundreds of thousands of distinct CDR3 sequences, more than 25% seen once, with about 18% in the top ten. This clonotype was obtained from a woman at least 80 years old in good health. The chain has TRBV15 and TRBJ2-4; 11 bases are shared with TRBD1. Sequenced material: blood. The CDR3, as DNA: TGTGCCACCAGCAGCCCGGGACAGGGGGTGATGGGGGGCATTCAGTACTTC. Translation gives CATSSPGQGVMGGIQYF.